This T cell receptor beta chain was observed in a study of shared clonotypes between healthy human individuals (dated by TCRdb to 2020 to 2022). For the wider study: Two women and a few men aged 18 to 49 years were included in the cohort. For each donor, CD4 naive and CD4 memory were each given three plates, CD8 naive was given two plates, and CD8 memory was given one plate. To estimate repertoire size and how much clonotype sharing occurs between individuals, the study deeply sequenced the blood TCR repertoires of about five healthy adults. Libraries were prepared and TCR repertoires were sequenced by different laboratories using diverse techniques, in order to increase sequencing depth and limit assay-specific biases. Leukapheresis yielded between about 0.9 and 9 billion PBMCs per donor. Summary of the overall study and its limitations: Incomplete sequencing was indicated by rarefaction of sorted-subset datasets, despite the large sequencing depth. Pairwise subsampling led to the expectation that sequencing depth would affect the degree of clonotype sharing among donors. Because the study included a small number of donors, the genetic and exposure-history diversity represented was limited. Only blood was sampled, and tissue TCR repertoires likely differ from those in blood. Higher generation probabilities were observed for clonotypes shared by all four sorted-subset donors than for non-shared clonotypes. About 5% of naive CD4, 3.5% of naive CD8, approximately 2.2% of memory CD4, and roughly 0.4% of memory CD8 clonotypes were shared across several donors. Estimated clonotype richness was generally larger for naive than for memory subsets.

Healthy HIV-negative adults with no recently reported acute infections or vaccinations were included as donors. All donors were Caucasian adults living in Nashville, Tennessee, USA. Magnetic negative selection was used to enrich CD4+ T cells, after which naive cells were positively selected on CD45RA and the negative fraction became the memory subset. Blood was obtained by leukapheresis, after which PBMCs were separated by Ficoll-Histopaque density gradient centrifugation and cryopreserved in liquid nitrogen vapor phase. Analytical flow cytometry was used to check the purity and quantity of each magnetically sorted T cell population. From each sorted fraction, genomic DNA was isolated and quantified by UV absorbance on a Nanodrop 2000c. For this clone: Which antigen it targets is not known. No base qualities exist here, and no much larger clone lies one base off it.

Measured from the cysteine to the phenylalanine, the CDR3 is 13 residues long. The sequence is cut down to CDR3 DNA, 39 bases in frame from base 1. The germline V gene yields SGHRS for CDR1 and YFSETQ for CDR2. Trimmed from V: 5 bases; trimmed from J: 14 bases; junction bases lacking a gene match: 8. Using the deep immunoSEQ assay, multiplex PCR amplified TCR CDR3 regions from genomic DNA. For each cell subset, the extracted genomic DNA was distributed evenly across all wells of several immunoSEQ 96-well plates, and each plate served as one replicate. Each replicate PCR for sorted subsets received roughly 0.2 ug genomic DNA, equal to 28,000 or so T cell genomes. The purified libraries were quantified using a Qubit 3.0 fluorometer, sized with a Bioanalyzer 2100, and then quantified again using the KAPA Library Quantification kit. Every immunoSEQ 96-well plate was sequenced on a separate single-read 150-cycle Illumina NextSeq 550 flow cell. Processing in the source paper ran as follows. Because the immunoSEQ output included only junctional sequences and no quality scores, the filtering could not be the same as the filtering used for full-length reads. Sequences were annotated with PyIR, a Python wrapper for IgBLAST v1.9, using IMGT germline references to assign V/J genes and CDR3. Any read was removed if the V/J assignment was weak (E-value above 1e-6), the CDR3 was missing, or the read contained stop codons, out-of-frame junctions, or ambiguous translated residues. V3J clonotypes were defined by identical inferred V gene, J gene, and CDR3 amino acid sequence. Percentage overlap between repertoires was calculated by dividing the number of shared unique clonotypes by the size of the smaller repertoire. Richness of each repertoire was evaluated using RTK rarefaction, the Chao1 estimator, and Recon v2.1 estimates of unobserved clonotypes. Generation probabilities were computed with OLGA for all TCRbeta clonotypes obtained by the gDNA method from a few donors. In its TCRdb copy, this immuneACCESS table keeps in-frame sequences only and misses some clones. Where compared with another copy, unresolved V genes explain less than half of these, and the others have no known cause. For V, J and clone size, that table is used; D and trimming come from the DNA. The sample includes 2 million to 2.5 million clones, with less than 95% observed a single time. The ten biggest clones cover roughly 0.34% of the sample.

The chain is assembled from TRBV5-1 and TRBJ1-4; TRBD1 agrees with 11 junctional bases. The TCR originated in a man aged 18 to 29 in good health. Some clones in this sample may be carry-over from other donors' samples. Sequenced: naive CD4+ T cells from PBMCs. The meaning of the sample's cell subset or site label: CD45RA+ positively selected. The base sequence is TGCGCCAGCAGGCAAGGACAGGGGGCCGAGCTGTTTTTT. Its translation is CASRQGQGAELFF.